This TCR beta chain came from a study of technical replicates of blood from a few donors. In the case of this clone: This specimen includes other DNA sequences encoding the same CDR3.

CDR3 size: 14 residues. Germline V lookup: CDR1 SGHRS, CDR2 YFSETQ. Trimming removed 1 base from V and 2 bases from J, with 7 bases in between. Sequencing was performed with immunoSEQ multiplex PCR; in TCRdb, only in-frame clones are kept and a portion is missing. The table has around 70,000 clones, about 96% seen once. Source material: T cells isolated from PBMCs. The receptor's source is a human donor in good health. V usage is TRBV5-1 and J usage is TRBJ1-5; weak D call: TRBD1 (5 bases). The CDR3 here is CASSLTGGNQPQHF. The CDR3 DNA sequence: TGCGCCAGCAGCTTGACAGGTGGCAATCAGCCCCAGCATTTT.